These 6 T cell receptor beta chains came from one sample sequenced in a study of cytotoxic CD8 clonotypes in ibrutinib-treated CLL. The assay was immunoSEQ multiplex PCR, and TCRdb's table has in-frame clones only and misses some. The sample shows some 70,000 clones, under 70% of them seen only once. The material was PBMCs, obtained after 12 months of ibrutinib treatment. Every receptor here comes from a human donor with chronic lymphocytic leukemia.

The V call is TRBV18, the J call TRBJ2-5, with D maybe TRBD1 (5 bases). CDR3 size: 13 residues. Per the germline V gene, CDR1 is KGHSH and CDR2 is LQKENI. Deletions cut 5 bases from V and 1 base from J, with 8 bases between. The CDR3 DNA follows: TGTGCCAGCTCAAGCCAGGGCCAAGAGACCCAGTACTTC. Protein product: CASSSQGQETQYF.

This chain joins TRBV5-5 and TRBJ2-1, with D possibly TRBD2 on 5 matching bases. CDR1 SGHKS and CDR2 YYEKEE come from the germline V gene (reference sequence). V lost 5 bases to trimming and J lost 7 bases, with 19 bases between them. The CDR3 consists of 15 residues. This CDR3 reads CASSEEVRTGNEQFF. In DNA form, the CDR3 reads TGTGCCAGCAGTGAGGAGGTTCGAACGGGGAATGAGCAGTTCTTC. Filled out from reference TRBV5-5 and TRBJ2-1, the complete variable domain reads DAGVTQSPTHLIKTRGQQVTLRCSPISGHKSVSWYQQVLGQGPQFIFQYYEKEERGRGNFPDRFSARQFPNYSSELNVNALLLGDSALYLCASSEEVRTGNEQFFGPGTRLTVL.

This chain joins TRBV7-3 and TRBJ1-1; TRBD1 is a possible D gene (5 bases). V was shortened by 4 bases and J by 11 bases, with 17 bases between the two germline ends. Germline V gene sequence: CDR1 SGHTA, CDR2 FQGTGA. The CDR3 sequence is 13 residues long. CDR3 loop: CASSSTPGSTAFF. CDR3 sequence (DNA): TGTGCCAGCAGCTCTACTCCAGGGAGTACGGCTTTCTTT.

The genes are TRBV7-9 and TRBJ2-1; D gene ambiguous. Germline lookup yields CDR1 SEHNR and CDR2 FQNEAQ (reference sequence). The CDR3 consists of 13 residues. The germline V and J ends were trimmed by 0 bases and 5 bases, with 5 bases remaining between them. The CDR3 spells CASSLARNNEQFF. For the CDR3, the DNA is TGTGCCAGCAGCTTAGCCAGAAACAATGAGCAGTTCTTC.

V gene TRBV9 combines with J gene TRBJ2-3, with TRBD2 matching 8 bases. Trimming at V came to 0 bases and at J to 3 bases, leaving 6 bases not matched to a gene. Per germline, CDR1 SGDLS and CDR2 YYNGEE. The CDR3 has 16 amino acids. The CDR3 DNA follows: TGTGCCAGCAGCGTAGAGGCGGGGGGACTTACAGATACGCAGTATTTT. As protein: CASSVEAGGLTDTQYF.

The chain uses TRBV18 and TRBJ1-1; a possible D gene is TRBD1 (6 bases). This CDR3 region has 16 residues. CDR1 KGHSH and CDR2 LQKENI come from the germline V gene. Trimming took off 1 base at V and 3 bases at J, with 15 bases between the two ends. In nucleotides, the CDR3 is TGTGCCAGCTCACCACTTCCCCTGGGGGCTGACACTGAAGCTTTCTTT. It encodes CASSPLPLGADTEAFF. Full variable domain (rest looked up from reference TRBV18 and TRBJ1-1): NAGVMQNPRHLVRRRGQEARLRCSPMKGHSHVYWYRQLPEEGLKFMVYLQKENIIDESGMPKERFSAEFPKEGPSILRIQQVVRGDSAAYFCASSPLPLGADTEAFFGQGTRLTVV.